The T cell receptor (beta chain) described here comes from a study of regulatory T cells in long-lasting Graves disease. Regarding time point: newly diagnosed GD, antithyroid drugs for less than 3 months. The authors made the TCR library using RNA they extracted from PBMCs. V dropped 5 bases and J dropped 5 bases, with 22 bases sitting between them. CDR3 length: 17 residues. CDR1 is KGHSH and CDR2 is LQKENI in the germline V gene. For TCR beta, libraries came from iRepertoire HTBI primers and Arm-PCR of CDR3 regions. TCRdb itself ran the multiplex PCR reads through MiXCR, one entry per CDR3 protein. The data show hundreds of thousands of distinct CDR3 sequences, with over 15% seen just once and 25% to 30% held by the top ten. Concerning this clonotype itself: Its antigen is unknown.

Study results and caveats: Persistent cases favored TRBV28, TRBJ1-2 and TRBJ2-5. Relative to new patients (under 1,000), persistent patients exhibited greater sharing of public clonotypes (more than 2,500).

The data also belong to a second study, concerning T cells in Graves' hyperthyroidism and ophthalmopathy.

The sample was peripheral blood mononuclear cells (PBMCs), taken at new diagnosis, from a patient treated with antithyroid drugs. This rearrangement joins TRBV18 to TRBJ2-1; D might be TRBD1 (5 bases). The receptor was isolated from a man aged 35 to 55 with Graves disease. This chain's CDR3 is CASSFFNQGSQHNEQFF. The CDR3 DNA follows: TGTGCCAGCTCATTCTTTAATCAGGGATCCCAACACAATGAGCAGTTCTTC. Drawing the rest from reference TRBV18 and TRBJ2-1, the complete variable domain is NAGVMQNPRHLVRRRGQEARLRCSPMKGHSHVYWYRQLPEEGLKFMVYLQKENIIDESGMPKERFSAEFPKEGPSILRIQQVVRGDSAAYFCASSFFNQGSQHNEQFFGPGTRLTVL.